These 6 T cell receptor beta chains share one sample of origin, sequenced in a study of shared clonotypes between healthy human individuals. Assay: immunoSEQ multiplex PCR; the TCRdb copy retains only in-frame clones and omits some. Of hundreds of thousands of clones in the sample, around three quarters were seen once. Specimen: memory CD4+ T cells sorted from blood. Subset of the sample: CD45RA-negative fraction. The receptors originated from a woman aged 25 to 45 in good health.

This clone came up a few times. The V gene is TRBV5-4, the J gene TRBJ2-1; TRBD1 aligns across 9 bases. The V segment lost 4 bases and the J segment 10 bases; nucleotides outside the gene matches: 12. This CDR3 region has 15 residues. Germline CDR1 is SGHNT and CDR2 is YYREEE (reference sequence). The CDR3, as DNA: TGTGCCAGCAGCCCCTCCGGGACAGGGTTAAACGAGCAGTTCTTC. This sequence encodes CASSPSGTGLNEQFF.

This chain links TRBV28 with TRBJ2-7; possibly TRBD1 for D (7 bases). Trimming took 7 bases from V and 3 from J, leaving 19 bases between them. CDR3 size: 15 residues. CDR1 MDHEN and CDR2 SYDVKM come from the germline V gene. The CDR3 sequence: CASTPGGLRNYEQYF. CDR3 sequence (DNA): TGTGCCAGCACACCAGGGGGACTGAGGAACTACGAGCAGTACTTC.

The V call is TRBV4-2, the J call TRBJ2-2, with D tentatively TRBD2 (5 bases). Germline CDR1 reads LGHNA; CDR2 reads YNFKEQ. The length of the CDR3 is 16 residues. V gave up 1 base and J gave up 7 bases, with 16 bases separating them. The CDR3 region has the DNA TGTGCCAGCAGCCAAGCCAGCGGTCCCAGTGGCGGGGAGCTGTTTTTT. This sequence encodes CASSQASGPSGGELFF.

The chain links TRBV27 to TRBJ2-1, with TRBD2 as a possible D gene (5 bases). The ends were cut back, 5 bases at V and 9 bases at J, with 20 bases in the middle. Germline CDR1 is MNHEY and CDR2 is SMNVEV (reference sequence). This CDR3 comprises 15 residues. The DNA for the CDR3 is TGTGCCAGCAGTCCCTGGGGAACTCCCCGGGGTGAGCAGTTCTTC. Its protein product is CASSPWGTPRGEQFF.

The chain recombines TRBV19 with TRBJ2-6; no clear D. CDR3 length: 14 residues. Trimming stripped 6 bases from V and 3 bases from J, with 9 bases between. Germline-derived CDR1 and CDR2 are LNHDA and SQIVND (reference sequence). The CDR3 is CASSAQVGANVLTF. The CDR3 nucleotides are TGTGCCAGTAGCGCCCAGGTTGGGGCCAACGTCCTGACTTTC.

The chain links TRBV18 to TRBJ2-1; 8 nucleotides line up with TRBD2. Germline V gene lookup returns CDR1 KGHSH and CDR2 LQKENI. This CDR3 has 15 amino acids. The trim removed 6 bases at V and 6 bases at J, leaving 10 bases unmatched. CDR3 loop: CASSDGGLAVNEQFF. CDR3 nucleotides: TGTGCCAGCTCGGATGGCGGACTAGCTGTCAATGAGCAGTTCTTC.